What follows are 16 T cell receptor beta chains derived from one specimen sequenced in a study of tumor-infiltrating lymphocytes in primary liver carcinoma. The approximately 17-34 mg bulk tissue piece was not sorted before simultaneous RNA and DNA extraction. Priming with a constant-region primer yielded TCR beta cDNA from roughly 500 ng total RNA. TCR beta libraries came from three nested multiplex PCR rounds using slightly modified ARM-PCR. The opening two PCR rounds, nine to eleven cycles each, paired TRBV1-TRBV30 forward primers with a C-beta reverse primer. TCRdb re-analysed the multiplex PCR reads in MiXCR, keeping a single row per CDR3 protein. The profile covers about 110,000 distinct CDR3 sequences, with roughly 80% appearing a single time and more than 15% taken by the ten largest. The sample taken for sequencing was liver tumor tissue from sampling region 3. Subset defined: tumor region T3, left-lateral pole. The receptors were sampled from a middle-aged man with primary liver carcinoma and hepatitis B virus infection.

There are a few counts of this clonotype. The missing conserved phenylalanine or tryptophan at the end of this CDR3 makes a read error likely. CDR3 residues: CASREGARPEAFS. CDR3 in DNA: TGTGCCAGCAGGGAGGGAGCTCGCCCTGAAGCTTTCTCT. The chain uses TRBV6-1 and TRBJ1-1; D is unresolved. This CDR3 contains 13 residues. V was shortened by 6 bases and J by 6 bases, with 14 bases between the two germline ends. CDR1 is MNHNS and CDR2 is SASEGT in the germline V gene.

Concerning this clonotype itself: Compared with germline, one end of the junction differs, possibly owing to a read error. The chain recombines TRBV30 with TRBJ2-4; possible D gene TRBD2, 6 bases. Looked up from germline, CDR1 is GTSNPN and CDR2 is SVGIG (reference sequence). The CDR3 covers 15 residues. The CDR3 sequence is CAWSSRGITKSIQYF. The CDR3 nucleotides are TGTGCCTGGAGTAGCCGGGGGATAACCAAAAGCATTCAGTACTTC. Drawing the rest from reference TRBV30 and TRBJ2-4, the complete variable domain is SQTIHQWPATLVQPVGSPLSLECTVEGTSNPNLYWYRQAAGRGLQLLFYSVGIGQISSEVPQNLSASRPQDRQFILSSKKLLLSDSGFYLCAWSSRGITKSIQYFGAGTRLSVL.

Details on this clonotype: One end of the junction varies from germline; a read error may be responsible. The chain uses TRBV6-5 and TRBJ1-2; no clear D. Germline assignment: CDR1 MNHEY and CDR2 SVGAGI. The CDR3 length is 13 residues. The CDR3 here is CASTPMGERGYSF. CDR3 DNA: TGTGCCAGCACCCCGATGGGCGAGCGTGGCTACAGCTTC.

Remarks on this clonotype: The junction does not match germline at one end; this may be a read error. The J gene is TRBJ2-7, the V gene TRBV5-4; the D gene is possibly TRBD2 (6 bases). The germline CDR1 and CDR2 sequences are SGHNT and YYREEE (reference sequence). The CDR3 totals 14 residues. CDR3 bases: TGTGCCAGCAGCTCAAGGGACTTACCCTACGAGCACTACTTC. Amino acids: CASSSRDLPYEHYF.

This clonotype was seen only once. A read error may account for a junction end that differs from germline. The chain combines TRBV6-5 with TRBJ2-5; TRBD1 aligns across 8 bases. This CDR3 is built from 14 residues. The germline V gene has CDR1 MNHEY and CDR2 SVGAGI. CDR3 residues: CAGSYAGGKETQYF. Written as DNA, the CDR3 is TGTGCCGGCAGCTACGCAGGGGGCAAGGAGACTCAGTACTTC.

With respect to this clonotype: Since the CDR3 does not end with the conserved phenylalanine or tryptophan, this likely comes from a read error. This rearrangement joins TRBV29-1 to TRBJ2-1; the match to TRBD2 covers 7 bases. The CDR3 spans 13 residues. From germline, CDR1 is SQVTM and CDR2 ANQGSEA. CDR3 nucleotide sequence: TGCAGCGTTGGGGGGGGAGTCACCAATGGGCAGTTCCTC. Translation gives CSVGGGVTNGQFL.

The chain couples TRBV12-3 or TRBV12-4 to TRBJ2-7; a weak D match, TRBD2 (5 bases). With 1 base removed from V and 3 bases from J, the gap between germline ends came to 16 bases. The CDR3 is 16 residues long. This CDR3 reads CASSLVAGLCLYEQYF. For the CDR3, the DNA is TGTGCCAGCAGTTTAGTTGCGGGTCTCTGTCTCTACGAGCAGTACTTC.

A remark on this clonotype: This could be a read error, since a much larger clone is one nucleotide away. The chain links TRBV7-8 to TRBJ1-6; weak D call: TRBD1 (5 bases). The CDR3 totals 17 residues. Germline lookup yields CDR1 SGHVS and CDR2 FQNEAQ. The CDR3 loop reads CASSLPPRGTLNSPFHF. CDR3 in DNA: TGTGCCAGCAGCTTACCCCCTCGCGGGACCCTTAATTCACCCTTCCACTTT.

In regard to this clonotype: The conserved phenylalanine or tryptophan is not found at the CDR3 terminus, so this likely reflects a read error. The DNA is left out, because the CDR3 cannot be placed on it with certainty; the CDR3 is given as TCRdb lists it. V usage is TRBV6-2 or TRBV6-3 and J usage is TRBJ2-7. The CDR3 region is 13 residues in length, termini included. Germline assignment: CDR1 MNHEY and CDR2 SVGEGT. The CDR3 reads CVSSYKVPYERYI.

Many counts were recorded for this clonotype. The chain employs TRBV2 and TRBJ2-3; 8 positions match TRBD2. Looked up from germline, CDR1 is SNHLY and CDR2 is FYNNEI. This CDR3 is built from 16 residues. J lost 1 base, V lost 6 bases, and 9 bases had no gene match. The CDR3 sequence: CASRAAHGRGTDTQYF. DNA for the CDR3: TGTGCCAGCAGGGCGGCACACGGGAGGGGCACAGATACGCAGTATTTT.

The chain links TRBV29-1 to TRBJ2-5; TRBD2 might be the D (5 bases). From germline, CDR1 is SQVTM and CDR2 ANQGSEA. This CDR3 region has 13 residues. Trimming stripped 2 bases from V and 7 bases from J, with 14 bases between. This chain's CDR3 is CSVETAGPGTQYF. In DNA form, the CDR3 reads TGCAGCGTTGAAACGGCGGGCCCAGGGACCCAGTACTTC.

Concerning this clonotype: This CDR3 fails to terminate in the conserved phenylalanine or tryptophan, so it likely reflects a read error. CDR3 sequence: CASSVAHGINYGYTV. The DNA for the CDR3 is TGTGCCAGCAGTGTAGCGCATGGGATTAACTATGGCTACACCGTC. The chain has TRBV6-1 and TRBJ1-2; no reliable D call. The CDR3 loop spans 15 amino acids. Germline values: CDR1 MNHNS, CDR2 SASEGT. The V end was cut by 4 bases, the J end by 1 base, with 13 bases between.

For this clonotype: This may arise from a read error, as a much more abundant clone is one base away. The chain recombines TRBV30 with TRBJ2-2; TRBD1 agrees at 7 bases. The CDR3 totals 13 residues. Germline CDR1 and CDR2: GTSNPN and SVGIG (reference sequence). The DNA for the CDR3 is TGTGCCTGCGGGACAGCGAACACCGTGGAGCTGTTTTTT. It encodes CACGTANTVELFF.

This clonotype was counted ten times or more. The CDR3 loop is CASSLEREVSAGEQFF. The CDR3 nucleotides read TGCGCCAGCAGCTTGGAGAGGGAAGTATCGGCGGGTGAGCAGTTCTTC. The chain links TRBV5-1 to TRBJ2-1, with D perhaps matching TRBD2 (5 bases). Trimming shortened V by 0 bases and J by 9 bases, and 19 bases separated the two germline ends. CDR1 is SGHRS, CDR2 YFSETQ, per germline. The CDR3 runs 16 residues.

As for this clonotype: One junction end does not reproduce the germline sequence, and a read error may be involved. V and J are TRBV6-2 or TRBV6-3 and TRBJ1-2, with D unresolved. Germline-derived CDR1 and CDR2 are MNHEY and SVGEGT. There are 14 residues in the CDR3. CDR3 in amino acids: CGSSSGPMNYDYTF. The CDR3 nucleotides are TGTGGCAGCAGCTCCGGACCAATGAATTATGACTACACCTTC.

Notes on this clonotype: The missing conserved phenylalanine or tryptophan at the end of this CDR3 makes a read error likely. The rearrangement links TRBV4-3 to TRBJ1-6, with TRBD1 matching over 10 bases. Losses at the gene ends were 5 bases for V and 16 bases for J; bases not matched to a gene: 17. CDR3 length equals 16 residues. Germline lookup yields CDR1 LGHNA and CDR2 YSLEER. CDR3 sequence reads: CASSSWDRGRNSSLHS. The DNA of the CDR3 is TGCGCCAGCAGCTCCTGGGACAGGGGAAGGAATTCATCTCTCCACTCT.